This T cell receptor beta chain was obtained from a study of T cell changes during pregnancy in multiple sclerosis. Method: immunoSEQ multiplex PCR; TCRdb's copy keeps in-frame clones and lacks some. The sample lists about 50,000 clones, about nine tenths occurring once. Trimming cost V 5 bases and J 7 bases; bases outside gene matches: 10. Germline V CDR1 and CDR2: MGHRA, YSYEKL. CDR3 length: 14 amino acids. The V and J genes are TRBV4-1 and TRBJ1-2; TRBD1 matches 7 bases. Specimen: CD4+ T cells from peripheral blood mononuclear cells, collected in the second trimester of pregnancy. This clonotype was obtained from a female donor with multiple sclerosis, enrolled in a pregnancy study. The CDR3 sequence: CASSDRDSSSGYTF. The CDR3 region has the DNA TGCGCCAGCAGCGACCGGGACAGCTCCTCTGGCTACACCTTC.